These 26 T cell receptor beta chains came from one sample sequenced in a study of early T cells in non-severe SARS-CoV-2 infection. TCRdb independently ran MiXCR on the 5' RACE reads; one entry per CDR3 protein. The sample lists about 90,000 distinct CDR3 sequences; approximately 12% were seen once. Sequencing was performed on whole blood, taken at baseline. Receptor source: an adult who was a healthcare worker with PCR-confirmed SARS-CoV-2 infection or an uninfected control (not recorded which).

This clonotype was recorded many times. The chain has TRBV29-1 and TRBJ2-7; tentatively, D is TRBD2 (6 bases). The CDR3 consists of 12 residues. Trimming shortened V by 7 bases and J by 2 bases, and 12 bases separated the two germline ends. From germline, CDR1 is SQVTM and CDR2 ANQGSEA. The CDR3 is CSAGDSTYEQYF. CDR3 coding DNA: TGCAGCGCCGGGGACTCAACCTACGAGCAGTACTTC.

The chain employs TRBV7-2 and TRBJ2-5; D is possibly TRBD1 or TRBD2 (5 bases each). V lost 8 bases and J 9 bases, leaving 16 bases between the germline ends. The germline V gene has CDR1 SGHTA and CDR2 FQGNSA. There are 12 residues in the CDR3. Written as DNA, the CDR3 is TGTGCCAGCGGGGGAGCCCCAACGGCCCAGTACTTC. It translates to CASGGAPTAQYF.

The rearrangement uses TRBV29-1 and TRBJ1-2; D is unclear. Per germline, CDR1 SQVTM and CDR2 ANQGSEA. Between the trimmed V and J ends, which lost 3 bases and 5 bases, there was a span of 7 bases. The CDR3 runs 11 residues. The CDR3 loop reads CSVDAQYGYTF. The CDR3 nucleotides read TGCAGCGTTGACGCCCAGTATGGCTACACCTTC.

In its sample, this clonotype was seen many times. This chain connects TRBV5-1 to TRBJ1-1; 12 bases are a match to TRBD1. In germline, CDR1 is SGHRS, CDR2 YFSETQ. CDR3 size: 16 residues. Trimming at V came to 5 bases and at J to 7 bases, leaving 12 bases not matched to a gene. The CDR3 loop is CASRAGTGGQYREAFF. The CDR3 bases are TGCGCCAGCAGAGCCGGGACAGGGGGCCAGTATCGTGAAGCTTTCTTT.

The chain couples TRBV6-5 to TRBJ2-1; 9 positions match TRBD1. Germline V gives CDR1 MNHEY, CDR2 SVGAGI. The CDR3 loop spans 16 amino acids. V was pared by 0 bases and J by 4 bases, with 4 bases of the junction left unmatched. CDR3: CASSYSGQGPYNEQFF. CDR3 coding DNA: TGTGCCAGCAGTTACTCAGGACAGGGGCCTTACAATGAGCAGTTCTTC.

The chain joins TRBV5-4 to TRBJ2-2; D uncertain. The germline V gene has CDR1 SGHNT and CDR2 YYREEE (reference sequence). The length of the CDR3 is 15 residues. Trimming removed 0 bases from V and 1 base from J, with 7 bases in between. The CDR3 loop is CASSLGRKNTGELFF. For the CDR3, the DNA is TGTGCCAGCAGCTTGGGACGGAAGAACACCGGGGAGCTGTTTTTT.

CDR3 sequence: CASSRDGLEAFF. For the CDR3, the DNA is TGTGCCAGCAGCCGGGACGGCCTTGAAGCTTTCTTT. The chain joins TRBV12-3 or TRBV12-4 to TRBJ1-1; possible D gene TRBD1, 5 bases. Deletions cut 6 bases from V and 7 bases from J, with 12 bases between. The CDR3 runs 12 residues.

This clonotype has just a few counts. The CDR3 reads CASIPGRGVYEQYF. The CDR3 DNA sequence: TGTGCCAGCATTCCAGGGAGGGGGGTCTACGAGCAGTACTTC. The chain couples TRBV6-6 to TRBJ2-7; D is possibly TRBD2 (7 bases). Trimming removed 7 bases from V and 3 bases from J, with 16 bases in between. This CDR3 has 14 residues. Germline CDR1 and CDR2: MNHNY and SVGAGI (reference sequence).

The chain links TRBV28 to TRBJ2-7, with 7 positions matching TRBD2. Germline CDR1 and CDR2: MDHEN and SYDVKM. V trimming: 7 bases; J trimming: 2 bases; junction bases outside the gene matches: 11. The CDR3 runs to 15 residues. This chain's CDR3 is CASKVGGRATYEQYF. The CDR3 DNA follows: TGTGCCAGCAAGGTAGGAGGGAGGGCAACCTACGAGCAGTACTTC.

This clonotype was seen more than once but under ten times. The rearrangement links TRBV12-3 or TRBV12-4 to TRBJ1-5, with 9 bases matching TRBD1. CDR3 size: 13 residues. With V trimmed by 6 bases and J by 7 bases, 4 bases remained unmatched. CDR3 bases: TGTGCCAGCAGGATAGGACAGGGGCAGCCCCAGCATTTT. Translating it yields CASRIGQGQPQHF.

The rearrangement links TRBV7-2 to TRBJ1-1, with 9 bases matching TRBD1. The J segment lost 3 bases and the V segment lost 0 bases, leaving 2 bases of the junction unmatched. The CDR3 spans 15 residues. The germline gives CDR1 SGHTA, CDR2 FQGNSA. CDR3 in amino acids: CASSLAWTGDTEAFF. The CDR3 coding sequence is TGTGCCAGCAGCTTAGCCTGGACAGGGGACACTGAAGCTTTCTTT.

This clonotype turned up a few times. This chain connects TRBV20-1 to TRBJ2-3; D is unclear. CDR1 is DFQATT, CDR2 SNEGSKA, per germline (reference sequence). V gave up 3 bases and J gave up 2 bases, with 6 bases separating them. CDR3 length equals 12 residues. This chain's CDR3 is CSASRVTDTQYF. DNA of the CDR3: TGCAGTGCTAGCCGGGTCACAGATACGCAGTATTTT.

The chain joins TRBV3-1 to TRBJ2-3; no clear D gene. Germline CDR1 LGHDT, CDR2 YNNKEL (reference sequence). This CDR3 has 12 amino acids. V dropped 2 bases and J dropped 5 bases, with 5 bases sitting between them. The CDR3 DNA is TGTGCCAGCAGCCAATTCGGAGATACGCAGTATTTT. Its translation is CASSQFGDTQYF.

The chain recombines TRBV12-3 or TRBV12-4 with TRBJ2-7; 7 bases are shared with TRBD1. J lost 0 bases, V lost 2 bases, and 4 bases had no gene match. The CDR3 has 15 residues. The CDR3 loop reads CASSLRDRVSYEQYF. CDR3 DNA sequence: TGTGCCAGCAGTTTACGAGACAGGGTCTCCTACGAGCAGTACTTC.

V is TRBV9 and J is TRBJ2-1, with a possible D match to TRBD2 (7 bases). CDR1 is SGDLS and CDR2 is YYNGEE in the germline V gene. This CDR3 comprises 16 residues. Trimming stripped 3 bases from V and 3 bases from J, with 16 bases between. The CDR3 protein is CASSALTGGLYNEQFF. DNA for the CDR3: TGTGCCAGCAGCGCCCTGACCGGGGGGCTCTACAATGAGCAGTTCTTC. Based on the CDR3 plus reference TRBV9 and TRBJ2-1, the full variable domain is DSGVTQTPKHLITATGQRVTLRCSPRSGDLSVYWYQQSLDQGLQFLIQYYNGEERAKGNILERFSAQQFPDLHSELNLSSLELGDSALYFCASSALTGGLYNEQFFGPGTRLTVL.

The gene calls are TRBV3-1 and TRBJ2-6; 10 positions agree with TRBD1. Germline V CDR1 and CDR2: LGHDT, YNNKEL (reference sequence). J was trimmed by 0 bases and V by 4 bases; bases with no gene match: 6. This CDR3 region has 18 residues. CDR3 sequence reads: CASSRRQGASSGANVLTF. For the CDR3, the DNA is TGTGCCAGCAGCCGGCGACAGGGGGCGAGCTCTGGGGCCAACGTCCTGACTTTC.

This clonotype has ten or more counts. This chain connects TRBV7-9 to TRBJ2-7; D remains unclear. CDR3 length: 13 amino acids. V was pared by 6 bases and J by 5 bases, with 14 bases between. CDR1 SEHNR and CDR2 FQNEAQ come from the germline V gene (reference sequence). The DNA for the CDR3 is TGTGCCAGCAGAGGGCCCTCTCGGGACGAGCAGTACTTC. It specifies CASRGPSRDEQYF.

This clonotype was recorded a few times. The genes are TRBV6-5 and TRBJ2-1, with a tentative D call TRBD1 (6 bases). V was trimmed by 2 bases and J by 7 bases, leaving 9 bases between them. Per germline, CDR1 MNHEY and CDR2 SVGAGI. This CDR3 spans 13 amino acids. The CDR3 DNA reads as TGTGCCAGCAGTTACGTCCAGGGGAATGAGCAGTTCTTC. Its translation is CASSYVQGNEQFF.

There are many counts of this clonotype. The V and J genes are TRBV9 and TRBJ2-3, with 10 bases aligning to TRBD2. The V gene's germline CDR1 is SGDLS and CDR2 YYNGEE. Trimming took 3 bases from V and 2 from J; bases not matched to a gene: 6. The CDR3 runs 16 residues. The chain's CDR3 is CASSAVSGGLTDTQYF. The CDR3 coding sequence is TGTGCCAGCAGCGCGGTTAGCGGGGGGCTCACAGATACGCAGTATTTT.

This clonotype was seen a few times. The chain has TRBV7-6 and TRBJ2-1; 13 bases fit TRBD2. CDR1 is SGHVS, CDR2 FNYEAQ, per germline. The CDR3 length is 16 residues. Trimming took 1 base from V and 7 from J; bases not matched to a gene: 4. DNA for the CDR3: TGTGCCAGCAGCTTAGGGACTAGCGGGGGCGATAATGAGCAGTTCTTC. Translated, it gives CASSLGTSGGDNEQFF.

The rearrangement uses TRBV7-9 and TRBJ1-3, with D maybe TRBD1 (6 bases). V was shortened by 7 bases and J by 2 bases, with 18 bases between the two germline ends. This CDR3 has 16 amino acids. Per the germline V gene, CDR1 is SEHNR and CDR2 is FQNEAQ (reference sequence). The CDR3 bases are TGTGCCAGCAATCTCAATGGGGGGCTCGCTGGAAACACCATATATTTT. The encoded protein is CASNLNGGLAGNTIYF. Full variable domain (missing parts from reference TRBV7-9 and TRBJ1-3): DTGVSQNPRHKITKRGQNVTFRCDPISEHNRLYWYRQTLGQGPEFLTYFQNEAQLEKSRLLSDRFSAERPKGSFSTLEIQRTEQGDSAMYLCASNLNGGLAGNTIYFGEGSWLTVV.

This clonotype was counted a few times. The chain joins TRBV5-1 to TRBJ2-5; TRBD1 agrees at 8 bases. The trim removed 1 base at V and 7 bases at J, leaving 3 bases unmatched. Germline V gene sequence: CDR1 SGHRS, CDR2 YFSETQ. CDR3 length equals 13 residues. For the CDR3, the DNA is TGCGCCAGCAGCTTGCAACAGGGGGGGACCCAGTACTTC. Translated, it gives CASSLQQGGTQYF.

This clonotype appeared a single time. The chain employs TRBV6-5 and TRBJ2-1; 9 bases are a match to TRBD2. CDR3 size: 15 residues. V shed 2 bases and J 4 bases; nucleotides not matched to a gene: 3. The germline V gene has CDR1 MNHEY and CDR2 SVGAGI. For the CDR3, the DNA is TGTGCCAGCAGTTACACTAGCGGGTGGTACAATGAGCAGTTCTTC. Translated, it gives CASSYTSGWYNEQFF.

The chain joins TRBV6-5 to TRBJ2-7, with TRBD1 matching over 9 bases. Per the germline V gene, CDR1 is MNHEY and CDR2 is SVGAGI. Germline trimming cut 6 bases from V and 3 bases from J; bases unmatched to any gene: 12. The CDR3 is 16 residues long. CDR3 bases: TGTGCCAGCAGCAACCCCCGGGACAGGGATTACTACGAGCAGTACTTC. Its protein is CASSNPRDRDYYEQYF.

This clonotype was counted ten times or more. The chain links TRBV2 to TRBJ2-7, with a weak D call TRBD1 (6 bases). The CDR3 runs 14 residues. CDR1 SNHLY and CDR2 FYNNEI come from the germline V gene. The V end was cut by 1 base, the J end by 1 base, with 8 bases between. CDR3 sequence reads: CASSEETGSYEQYF. The CDR3 region has the DNA TGTGCCAGCAGTGAAGAGACAGGATCCTACGAGCAGTACTTC.

Comments on this clonotype: A read error may produce the germline difference seen at one junction end. The J gene is TRBJ2-7, the V gene TRBV3-1, with unresolved D. CDR1 and CDR2 (germline): LGHDT, YNNKEL (reference sequence). This CDR3 spans 14 amino acids. The DNA of the CDR3 is TGTGCCAGCAGTCAAGGATGGCTGATCTACGAGCAGTACTTC. Its translation is CASSQGWLIYEQYF.